One and the same sample provided the 9 T cell receptor beta chains below, sequenced in a study of T cells in narcolepsy. Assay: immunoSEQ multiplex PCR; the TCRdb copy retains only in-frame clones and omits some. The table lists roughly 25,000 clones, approximately 85% of them singletons. The sample was CD45RA- memory CD4+ T cells from PBMCs. The source of these receptors is a human donor with narcolepsy.

The chain employs TRBV19 and TRBJ1-1, with TRBD1 as a possible D gene (5 bases). CDR1 is LNHDA and CDR2 is SQIVND in the germline V gene (reference sequence). The CDR3 length is 11 residues. The ends were cut back, 10 bases at V and 6 bases at J, with 12 bases in the middle. This CDR3 is CATGRGAEAFF. The CDR3 DNA reads TGTGCCACGGGGCGGGGGGCTGAAGCTTTCTTT.

This clone showed up just once. The chain links TRBV5-1 to TRBJ2-3, with 9 bases matching TRBD2. This CDR3 is built from 15 residues. Germline V lookup: CDR1 SGHRS, CDR2 YFSETQ. Trimming at V came to 5 bases and at J to 0 bases, leaving 4 bases not matched to a gene. This CDR3 reads CASRSTSGSTDTQYF. The CDR3 nucleotides read TGCGCCAGCAGATCCACTAGCGGGAGCACAGATACGCAGTATTTT.

The rearrangement links TRBV7-6 to TRBJ2-5; TRBD2 might be the D (5 bases). Trimming cost V 1 base and J 5 bases, with 17 bases left between them. This CDR3 comprises 16 residues. Per germline, CDR1 SGHVS and CDR2 FNYEAQ. CDR3 nucleotide sequence: TGTGCCAGCAGCTTAGGGCGTATAGCGCGTGAGGAGACCCAGTACTTC. It yields the protein CASSLGRIAREETQYF.

The rearrangement links TRBV18 to TRBJ2-7, with 11 nucleotides matching TRBD1. The CDR3 spans 19 residues. The germline CDR1 and CDR2 sequences are KGHSH and LQKENI. The V and J ends lost 0 bases and 3 bases, in that order; junction bases with no gene match: 13. CDR3 sequence reads: CASSPPSGTGGDRNYEQYF. In DNA, the CDR3 is TGTGCCAGCTCACCACCGTCCGGGACAGGGGGTGATAGGAACTACGAGCAGTACTTC.

The V and J genes are TRBV18 and TRBJ2-1; maybe TRBD2 (7 bases). The germline CDR1 and CDR2 sequences are KGHSH and LQKENI. The V gene lost 6 bases and the J gene lost 9 bases, with 18 bases spanning the gap. The CDR3 contains 14 residues. The CDR3 DNA follows: TGTGCCAGCTCTCTTAAAGCGGGACAAGGTGAGCAGTTCTTC. Its protein is CASSLKAGQGEQFF.

Only one count was recorded for this clone. J is TRBJ1-1 and V is TRBV2, with 10 nucleotides matching TRBD1. V lost 6 bases and J lost 10; bases outside the gene matches: 5. This CDR3 is 12 amino acids long. Looked up from germline, CDR1 is SNHLY and CDR2 is FYNNEI. The CDR3: CASRGTGAPAFF. The DNA for the CDR3 is TGTGCCAGCAGGGGGACAGGGGCCCCAGCTTTCTTT. Looking up the rest from reference TRBV2 and TRBJ1-1 gives the full variable domain: EPEVTQTPSHQVTQMGQEVILRCVPISNHLYFYWYRQILGQKVEFLVSFYNNEISEKSEIFDDQFSVERPDGSNFTLKIRSTKLEDSAMYFCASRGTGAPAFFGQGTRLTVV.

Turning to this clone: The sample holds other DNA sequences that translate to the same CDR3. The chain links TRBV5-1 to TRBJ2-3, with TRBD2 matching over 10 bases. Germline V gene lookup returns CDR1 SGHRS and CDR2 YFSETQ. Losses at the gene ends were 6 bases for V and 3 bases for J; bases not matched to a gene: 7. The CDR3 is 15 residues long. The CDR3: CASMPIAGGTDTQYF. In DNA, the CDR3 is TGCGCCAGCATGCCTATAGCGGGAGGTACAGATACGCAGTATTTT.

The chain joins TRBV30 to TRBJ2-7; D is unresolved. This CDR3 has 15 residues. Germline V gene sequence: CDR1 GTSNPN, CDR2 SVGIG (reference sequence). Trimming removed 3 bases from V and 1 base from J, with 16 bases in between. The CDR3 DNA reads TGTGCCTGGAGGGAAACGGGTCGACTTTCCTACGAGCAGTACTTC. Protein sequence: CAWRETGRLSYEQYF.

This clone was seen once. The chain uses TRBV19 and TRBJ2-7; TRBD2 agrees at 10 bases. Germline assignment: CDR1 LNHDA and CDR2 SQIVND (reference sequence). This CDR3 spans 15 amino acids. With V trimmed by 2 bases and J by 2 bases, 3 bases remained unmatched. CDR3 DNA: TGTGCCAGTAGTATAAAACTAGCGGGGCCCTACGAGCAGTACTTC. It specifies CASSIKLAGPYEQYF.